The 23 T cell receptor beta chains below come from one sample, sequenced in a study of technical replicates of blood from a few donors. Profiling relied on immunoSEQ multiplex PCR, and the TCRdb table lists in-frame clones only, not all of them. The sample yields some 60,000 clones, approximately 87% seen once. The material sequenced was PBMCs. Source of these receptors: a human donor in good health. Some clones in this sample may be carry-over from other donors' samples.

This rearrangement joins TRBV6-1 to TRBJ1-2, with 7 positions matching TRBD1. Germline lookup yields CDR1 MNHNS and CDR2 SASEGT. Trimming took 8 bases from V and 1 from J; bases not matched to a gene: 10. The CDR3 is made up of 15 amino acids. The CDR3 spells CASSSSGTDNYGYTF. CDR3 nucleotide sequence: TGTGCCAGCTCCAGCTCCGGGACAGATAACTATGGCTACACCTTC.

The chain recombines TRBV27 with TRBJ2-7; a weak D match, TRBD1 (6 bases). V was clipped by 5 bases and J by 0 bases, with 8 bases between them. The CDR3 sequence is 13 residues long. Germline assignment: CDR1 MNHEY and CDR2 SMNVEV (reference sequence). The CDR3, as DNA: TGTGCCAGCAGTCGGACAGTCTCCTACGAGCAGTACTTC. This codes for CASSRTVSYEQYF.

This chain links TRBV10-3 with TRBJ2-5; a weak D match, TRBD2 (7 bases). The CDR3 loop spans 16 amino acids. Per germline, CDR1 ENHRY and CDR2 SYGVKD. V was trimmed by 5 bases and J by 2 bases, leaving 18 bases between them. CDR3 sequence (DNA): TGTGCCATCAGTAGAGGGGGGGAGTCAGGTCAAGAGACCCAGTACTTC. Its protein product is CAISRGGESGQETQYF.

The chain carries TRBV5-6 and TRBJ2-1, with 8 positions matching TRBD2. The V and J ends lost 1 base and 4 bases, in that order; junction bases with no gene match: 7. This CDR3 is built from 16 residues. Germline V gene sequence: CDR1 SGHDT, CDR2 YYEEEE. This CDR3 reads CASSLYAGGQYNEQFF. Here the CDR3 DNA reads TGTGCCAGCAGCTTGTATGCGGGAGGACAATACAATGAGCAGTTCTTC.

The chain couples TRBV7-6 to TRBJ2-5; possible D gene TRBD2, 7 bases. CDR1 and CDR2 from the germline V gene are SGHVS and FNYEAQ. Deletions cut 5 bases from V and 10 bases from J, with 11 bases between. CDR3 length equals 11 residues. This CDR3 is CASSGGGLQYF. CDR3 in DNA: TGTGCCAGCAGCGGGGGGGGCCTCCAGTACTTC.

V and J are TRBV6-6 and TRBJ1-1; D unresolved. Trimming removed 6 bases from V and 0 bases from J, with 8 bases in between. Germline-derived CDR1 and CDR2 are MNHNY and SVGAGI (reference sequence). The CDR3 contains 13 residues. CDR3 protein: CASRQLMNTEAFF. In nucleotides, the CDR3 is TGTGCCAGCAGACAGTTAATGAACACTGAAGCTTTCTTT.

The rearrangement links TRBV10-3 to TRBJ2-1; 11 bases are a match to TRBD2. CDR3 size: 14 residues. Germline V lookup: CDR1 ENHRY, CDR2 SYGVKD. V lost 6 bases and J lost 3; bases outside the gene matches: 1. The CDR3 reads CAISGLAGYNEQFF. Written as DNA, the CDR3 is TGTGCCATCAGCGGACTAGCGGGCTACAATGAGCAGTTCTTC.

This clone has only one observation. V is TRBV7-6 and J is TRBJ2-5; 8 bases agree with TRBD1. V dropped 5 bases and J dropped 5; count of bases not matched to a gene: 4. The CDR3 totals 13 residues. CDR1 and CDR2 from the germline V gene are SGHVS and FNYEAQ. CDR3 DNA: TGTGCCAGCAGCGCGGGACAGGTTGAGACCCAGTACTTC. This sequence encodes CASSAGQVETQYF.

This clone has more than one count but fewer than ten. This chain connects TRBV2 to TRBJ1-3; no clear D gene. Trimming removed 3 bases from V and 8 bases from J, with 8 bases in between. Germline assignment: CDR1 SNHLY and CDR2 FYNNEI. The CDR3 has 12 amino acids. The DNA for the CDR3 is TGTGCCAGCAGTGACCGCGGCGACACCATATATTTT. Translating it yields CASSDRGDTIYF. Drawing the rest from reference TRBV2 and TRBJ1-3, the complete variable domain is EPEVTQTPSHQVTQMGQEVILRCVPISNHLYFYWYRQILGQKVEFLVSFYNNEISEKSEIFDDQFSVERPDGSNFTLKIRSTKLEDSAMYFCASSDRGDTIYFGEGSWLTVV.

The chain employs TRBV5-3 and TRBJ1-2; D remains ambiguous. TRBV5-3 is an open reading frame whose function is uncertain. V dropped 4 bases and J dropped 10 bases, with 8 bases sitting between them. The CDR3 sequence is 10 residues long. The CDR3 is CARSEAIYTF. CDR3 nucleotides: TGTGCCAGAAGCGAAGCGATCTACACCTTC.

The chain employs TRBV2 and TRBJ1-6, with 7 nucleotides matching TRBD1. Per the germline V gene, CDR1 is SNHLY and CDR2 is FYNNEI. Trimming removed 3 bases from V and 6 bases from J; junction bases left unmatched: 5. This CDR3 spans 15 amino acids. The CDR3 spells CASSDQGVLNSPLHF. CDR3 nucleotides: TGTGCCAGCAGTGACCAGGGGGTGCTTAATTCACCCCTCCACTTT.

In its sample, this clone was seen a few times. This chain's CDR3 is CASSLQTTLDTQYF. CDR3 in DNA: TGCGCCAGCAGCCTACAAACTACACTTGATACGCAGTATTTT. The V and J genes are TRBV5-1 and TRBJ2-3; D gene unclear. The CDR3 has 14 residues. Trimming shortened V by 4 bases and J by 6 bases, and 15 bases separated the two germline ends. Per germline, CDR1 SGHRS and CDR2 YFSETQ.

The rearrangement joins TRBV27 to TRBJ2-5; 9 nucleotides agree with TRBD2. Germline V gene sequence: CDR1 MNHEY, CDR2 SMNVEV (reference sequence). Unmatched junction bases numbered 10, after V lost 6 bases and J lost 2 bases. This CDR3 has 16 amino acids. CDR3 in DNA: TGTGCCAGCAGCCCTCGGCTAGCGGGACGGCAAGAGACCCAGTACTTC. Protein sequence: CASSPRLAGRQETQYF.

The rearrangement joins TRBV18 to TRBJ1-1; 8 nucleotides match TRBD1. Germline V gene lookup returns CDR1 KGHSH and CDR2 LQKENI. CDR3 length: 12 amino acids. With 6 bases clipped from V and 8 bases from J, the junction kept 5 bases outside the gene matches. The CDR3 region has the DNA TGTGCCAGCTCGCTTGGGACAGGCGAAGCTTTCTTT. It encodes CASSLGTGEAFF.

The CDR3 loop reads CASSEVSGRAGGELFF. The DNA for the CDR3 is TGTGCCAGCAGTGAGGTTAGCGGGAGGGCTGGCGGGGAGCTGTTTTTT. V usage is TRBV2 and J usage is TRBJ2-2, with 11 nucleotides matching TRBD2. Germline loops: CDR1 SNHLY, CDR2 FYNNEI. This CDR3 is built from 16 residues. Trimming at V came to 3 bases and at J to 7 bases, leaving 7 bases not matched to a gene.

This chain joins TRBV4-3 and TRBJ2-1; 11 bases fit TRBD1. Germline loops: CDR1 LGHNA, CDR2 YSLEER. Losses at the gene ends were 0 bases for V and 1 base for J; bases not matched to a gene: 8. CDR3 length: 19 amino acids. The CDR3 loop reads CASSQEAVGQGVSYNEQFF. The CDR3 coding sequence is TGCGCCAGCAGCCAAGAGGCCGTGGGACAGGGGGTTTCCTACAATGAGCAGTTCTTC.

This sequence joins TRBV5-4 and TRBJ2-3; 9 positions agree with TRBD2. The CDR3 contains 15 residues. V trimming: 4 bases; J trimming: 5 bases; junction bases outside the gene matches: 8. The germline gives CDR1 SGHNT, CDR2 YYREEE (reference sequence). The CDR3 DNA reads as TGTGCCAGCAGCATAGTAGCGGGGGCAGTAGATACGCAGTATTTT. Protein: CASSIVAGAVDTQYF.

This clone has more than one count but fewer than ten. The chain links TRBV25-1 to TRBJ1-5; D is unclear. This CDR3 contains 14 residues. The V end was cut by 4 bases, the J end by 4 bases, with 11 bases between. Germline lookup yields CDR1 MGHDK and CDR2 SYGVNS. CDR3 sequence (DNA): TGTGCCAGCAGTGCGGGGATGTTTAATCAGCCCCAGCATTTT. As protein: CASSAGMFNQPQHF. Drawing the rest from reference TRBV25-1 and TRBJ1-5, the complete variable domain is EADIYQTPRYLVIGTGKKITLECSQTMGHDKMYWYQQDPGMELHLIHYSYGVNSTEKGDLSSESTVSRIRTEHFPLTLESARPSHTSQYLCASSAGMFNQPQHFGDGTRLSIL.

The chain links TRBV10-3 to TRBJ2-7, with 7 bases identical to TRBD1. Looked up from germline, CDR1 is ENHRY and CDR2 is SYGVKD. The CDR3 contains 11 residues. The CDR3 DNA follows: TGTGCTGCACGAATAGGAGACAGGGTGTACTTC. It specifies CAARIGDRVYF.

This clone was counted between two and nine times. This chain links TRBV6-1 with TRBJ1-1; D gene ambiguous. CDR1 and CDR2 from the germline V gene are MNHNS and SASEGT. V was trimmed by 1 base and J by 5 bases, leaving 8 bases between them. The CDR3 consists of 13 residues. CDR3 in DNA: TGTGCCAGCAGTGAAGTGTTGAGTACTGAAGCTTTCTTT. It codes for CASSEVLSTEAFF.

This clone turned up a few times. This chain connects TRBV6-1 to TRBJ2-2, with TRBD2 identical over 7 bases. V lost 4 bases and J lost 1; bases outside the gene matches: 12. CDR1 and CDR2 from the germline V gene are MNHNS and SASEGT. CDR3 length: 18 residues. CDR3 protein: CASSGGVWLAENTGELFF. CDR3 DNA sequence: TGTGCCAGCAGTGGGGGGGTGTGGCTAGCGGAGAACACCGGGGAGCTGTTTTTT.

V and J are TRBV4-1 and TRBJ2-7; D may be TRBD1 (6 bases). From germline, CDR1 is MGHRA and CDR2 YSYEKL. The CDR3 is 18 amino acids. V lost 1 base and J 3 bases, leaving 22 bases between the germline ends. DNA for the CDR3: TGCGCCAGCAGCCAAGTGGGGTTGCAGGCAGGGGCAATCTACGAGCAGTACTTC. Residues: CASSQVGLQAGAIYEQYF.

The rearrangement joins TRBV20-1 to TRBJ1-2, with D unresolved. The CDR3 has 11 amino acids. The V gene's germline CDR1 is DFQATT and CDR2 SNEGSKA (reference sequence). V was pared by 3 bases and J by 8 bases, with 10 bases between. The CDR3 is CSASPGNGYTF. The CDR3 coding sequence is TGCAGTGCTAGTCCCGGGAACGGCTACACCTTC.